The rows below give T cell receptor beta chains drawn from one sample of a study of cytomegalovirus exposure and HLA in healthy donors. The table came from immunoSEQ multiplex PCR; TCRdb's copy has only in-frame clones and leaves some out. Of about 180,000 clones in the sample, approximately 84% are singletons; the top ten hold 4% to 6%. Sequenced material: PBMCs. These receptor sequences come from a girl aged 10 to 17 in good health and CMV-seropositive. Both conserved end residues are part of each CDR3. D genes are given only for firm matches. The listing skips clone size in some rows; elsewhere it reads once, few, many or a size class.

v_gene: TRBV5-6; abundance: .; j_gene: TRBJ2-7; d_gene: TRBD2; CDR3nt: TGTGCCAGCAGCTTTACTAGCGGGGGGGCATACGAGCAGTACTTC; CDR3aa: CASSFTSGGAYEQYF
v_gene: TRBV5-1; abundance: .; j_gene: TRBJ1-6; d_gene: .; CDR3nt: TGCGCCAGCAGCTTGGGCAGCTCCTATAATTCACCCCTCCACTTT; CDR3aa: CASSLGSSYNSPLHF
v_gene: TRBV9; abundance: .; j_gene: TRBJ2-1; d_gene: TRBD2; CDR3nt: TGTGCCAGCAGCGATCGAGCGGGGGGGCCATATGAGCAGTTCTTC; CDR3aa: CASSDRAGGPYEQFF
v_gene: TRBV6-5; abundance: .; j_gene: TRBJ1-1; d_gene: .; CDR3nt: TGTGCCATCCGGAGAGGGGGGAACACTGAAGCTTTCTTT; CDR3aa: CAIRRGGNTEAFF
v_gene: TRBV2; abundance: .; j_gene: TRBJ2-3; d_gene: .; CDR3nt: TGTGCCAGCAGTTTAAGCGGGCAAGACACAGATACGCAGTATTTT; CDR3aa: CASSLSGQDTDTQYF
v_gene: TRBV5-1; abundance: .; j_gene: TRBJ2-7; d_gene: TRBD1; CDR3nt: TGCGCCAGCAGCGAAGGACAGGGCGTAGAGCAGTACTTC; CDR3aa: CASSEGQGVEQYF
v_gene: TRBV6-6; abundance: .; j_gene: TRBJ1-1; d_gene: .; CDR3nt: TGTGCCAGCATAGGGGCAGGGGAAGGGAACACTGAAGCTTTCTTT; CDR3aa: CASIGAGEGNTEAFF
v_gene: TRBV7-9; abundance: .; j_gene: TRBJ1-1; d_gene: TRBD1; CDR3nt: TGTGCCAGCAGCCGCCTCAACAGGACAGGGAACACTGAAGCTTTCTTT; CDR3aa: CASSRLNRTGNTEAFF
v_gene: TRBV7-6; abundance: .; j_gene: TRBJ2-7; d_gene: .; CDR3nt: TGTGCCAGCAGCTCATCTACCGCAGGGCCCCGGGAGGAGCAGTACTTC; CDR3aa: CASSSSTAGPREEQYF
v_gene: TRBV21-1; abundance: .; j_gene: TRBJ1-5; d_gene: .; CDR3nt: TGTGCCAGCAGCCTTTCAAATGGGACAACGAGTCAGCCCCAGCATTTT; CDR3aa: CASSLSNGTTSQPQHF
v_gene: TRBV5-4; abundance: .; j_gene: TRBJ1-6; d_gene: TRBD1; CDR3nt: TGTGCCAGCAGCCCCACGGGGCAGGGGGATCATTCACCCCTCCACTTT; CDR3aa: CASSPTGQGDHSPLHF
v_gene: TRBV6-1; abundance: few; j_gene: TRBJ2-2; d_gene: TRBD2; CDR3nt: TGTGCCAGCAGTGAATTAAGCGGGGGGACCGGGGAGCTGTTTTTT; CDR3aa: CASSELSGGTGELFF
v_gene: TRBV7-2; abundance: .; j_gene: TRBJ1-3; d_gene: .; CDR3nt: TGTGCCAGCAGATTAGATATATACACCATATATTTT; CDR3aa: CASRLDIYTIYF
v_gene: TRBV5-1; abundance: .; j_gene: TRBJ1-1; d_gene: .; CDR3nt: TGCGCCAGCAGCCCCTTGACACCGAACACTGAAGCTTTCTTT; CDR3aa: CASSPLTPNTEAFF
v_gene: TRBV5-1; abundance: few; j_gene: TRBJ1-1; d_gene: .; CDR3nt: TGCGCCAGCAGCTTGGTGGGAGTGAACACTGAAGCTTTCTTT; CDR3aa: CASSLVGVNTEAFF
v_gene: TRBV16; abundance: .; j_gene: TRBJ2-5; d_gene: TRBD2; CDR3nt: TGTGCCAGCAGTTCCGGACTAGCGGGGGCCCAAGAGACCCAGTACTTC; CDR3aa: CASSSGLAGAQETQYF
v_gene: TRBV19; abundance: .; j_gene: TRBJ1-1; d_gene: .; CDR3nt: TGTGCCAGTAGTATGGGACAACAGAACACTGAAGCTTTCTTT; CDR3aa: CASSMGQQNTEAFF
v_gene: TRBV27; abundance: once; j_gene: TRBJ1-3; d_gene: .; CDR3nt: TGTGCCAGCAGTTTGGTGGCAGGGTTCGCTGGAAACACCATATATTTT; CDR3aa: CASSLVAGFAGNTIYF
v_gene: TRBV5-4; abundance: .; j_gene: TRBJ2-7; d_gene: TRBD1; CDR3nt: TGTGCCAGCAGCCCAGAAGACGGGTCGGGACAGGAACCAAGCTCCTACGAGCAGTACTTC; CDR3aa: CASSPEDGSGQEPSSYEQYF
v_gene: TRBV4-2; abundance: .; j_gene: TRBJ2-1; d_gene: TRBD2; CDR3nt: TGTGCCAGCAGCCACCTAGCGGGGGGGTACAATGAGCAGTTCTTC; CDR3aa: CASSHLAGGYNEQFF
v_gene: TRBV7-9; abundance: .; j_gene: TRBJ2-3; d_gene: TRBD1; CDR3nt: TGTGCCAGCAGCTTGGCAGGGGGAGATACGCAGTATTTT; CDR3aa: CASSLAGGDTQYF
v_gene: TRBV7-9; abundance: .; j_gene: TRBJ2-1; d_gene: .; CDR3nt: TGTGCCAGCAGCTTAGCTATAGAGCAGTTCTTC; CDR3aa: CASSLAIEQFF
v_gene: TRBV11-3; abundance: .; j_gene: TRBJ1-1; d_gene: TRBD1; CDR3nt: TGTGCCAGCAGCCCCGGAACCGGGACAGGGGGCGCGTTTCTTGAAGCTTTCTTT; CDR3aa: CASSPGTGTGGAFLEAFF
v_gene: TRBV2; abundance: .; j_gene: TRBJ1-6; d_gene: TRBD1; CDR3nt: TGTGCCAGCAGCGCTACCCCGACAGGGTTGGGTTCACCCCTCCACTTT; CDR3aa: CASSATPTGLGSPLHF
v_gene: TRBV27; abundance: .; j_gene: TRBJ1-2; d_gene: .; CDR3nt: TGTGCCAGCAGTTTTACAGGGATCACTAACTATGGCTACACCTTC; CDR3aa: CASSFTGITNYGYTF
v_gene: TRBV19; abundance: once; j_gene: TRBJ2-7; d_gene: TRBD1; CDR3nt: TGTGCCAGTAGTAAAGACCAGGGGGCCTACGAGCAGTACTTC; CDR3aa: CASSKDQGAYEQYF
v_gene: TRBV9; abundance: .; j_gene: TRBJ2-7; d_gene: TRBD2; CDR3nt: TGTGCCAGCAGCGTCGGGACTAGCGGGGGGTTCAGCGAGCAGTACTTC; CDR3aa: CASSVGTSGGFSEQYF
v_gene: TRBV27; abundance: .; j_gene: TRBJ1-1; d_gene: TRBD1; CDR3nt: TGCGCCAGCAGTAACAGGGGCACTGAAGCTTTCTTT; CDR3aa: CASSNRGTEAFF